A single sample gave rise to the 14 T cell receptor beta chains below, sequenced in a study of shared clonotypes between healthy human individuals (TCRdb year 2020). Library method: the immunoSEQ multiplex PCR assay. Held by TCRdb, this immuneACCESS table contains in-frame sequences only and omits some clones. Under half of the omission traces to an unresolved V gene where checked; the cause of the rest is unknown. Here the sample has 980,000 or so clones; over 75% occur a single time. Of the sample, around 1.4% falls within the top ten clones. Sequenced material: memory CD4+ T cells sorted from blood. The cell subset or site label here, explained by the study, means: CD45RA-negative fraction. Receptors originate from a man aged 18 to 29 in good health.

The chain uses TRBV19 and TRBJ1-2, with TRBD1 as a possible D gene (6 bases). The germline V gene encodes CDR1 LNHDA and CDR2 SQIVND (reference sequence). The V gene lost 5 bases and the J gene lost 0 bases, with 10 bases spanning the gap. CDR3 size: 14 residues. CDR3 in DNA: TGTGCCAGTAGTGTCCGACAGGCTAACTATGGCTACACCTTC. Residues: CASSVRQANYGYTF.

This rearrangement joins TRBV7-2 to TRBJ2-5; the match to TRBD1 covers 8 bases. Per the germline V gene, CDR1 is SGHTA and CDR2 is FQGNSA. The CDR3 sequence is 14 residues long. Losses at the gene ends were 5 bases for V and 5 bases for J; bases not matched to a gene: 7. The CDR3, as DNA: TGTGCCAGCAGCAGGGACAGGTTAGGGGAGACCCAGTACTTC. It encodes CASSRDRLGETQYF.

A word on this clone: This CDR3 is also generated by other DNA sequences in the sample. The CDR3 sequence: CASSYSTGGFEQYF. Written as DNA, the CDR3 is TGTGCCAGCAGTTACTCAACAGGGGGCTTCGAGCAGTACTTC. The chain combines TRBV6-6 with TRBJ2-7, with TRBD1 matching over 9 bases. J gave up 6 bases and V 0 bases, and 3 bases lay outside the gene matches. Germline CDR1 MNHNY, CDR2 SVGAGI (reference sequence). This CDR3 contains 14 residues.

J is TRBJ2-2 and V is TRBV30; TRBD1 matches at 7 bases. Germline CDR1 GTSNPN, CDR2 SVGIG (reference sequence). The V and J ends lost 0 bases and 9 bases, in that order; junction bases with no gene match: 4. This CDR3 contains 13 residues. CDR3 coding DNA: TGTGCCTGGAGTGTGGCAGGGGGTCGGGAGCTGTTTTTT. It encodes CAWSVAGGRELFF.

The chain couples TRBV29-1 to TRBJ1-1; a weak D match, TRBD1 (5 bases). V was pared by 4 bases and J by 1 base, with 16 bases between. The germline CDR1 and CDR2 sequences are SQVTM and ANQGSEA. The CDR3 extends over 15 amino acids. Here the CDR3 DNA reads TGCAGCGTTGTAGGGACCCTAAAAGGGAACACTGAAGCTTTCTTT. Protein sequence: CSVVGTLKGNTEAFF.

The chain couples TRBV6-6 to TRBJ1-2; D is undetermined. Germline assignment: CDR1 MNHNY and CDR2 SVGAGI (reference sequence). The CDR3 loop spans 14 amino acids. The DNA of the CDR3 is TGTGCGGTCCGTGGTGTGGAAGCTAACTATGGCTACACCTTC. Translated: CAVRGVEANYGYTF.

J is TRBJ2-4 and V is TRBV7-2; 10 bases map to TRBD2. The ends lost 4 bases at V and 0 bases at J; junction bases unmatched: 9. The CDR3 is made up of 18 amino acids. CDR1 is SGHTA and CDR2 is FQGNSA in the germline V gene. The CDR3 region is CASSSGTSVGLAKNIQYF. The CDR3 DNA reads TGTGCCAGCAGCTCCGGGACTAGCGTTGGATTAGCCAAAAACATTCAGTACTTC.

The chain recombines TRBV6-5 with TRBJ2-5; no definite D call. Trimming left V 2 bases short and J 6 bases short, with 13 bases between. CDR3 length equals 14 residues. The germline V gene has CDR1 MNHEY and CDR2 SVGAGI. The CDR3 protein is CASSYGVPWKTQYF. In DNA, the CDR3 is TGTGCCAGCAGTTACGGGGTCCCGTGGAAGACCCAGTACTTC.

The chain uses TRBV18 and TRBJ2-5; 11 bases are a match to TRBD2. Germline lookup yields CDR1 KGHSH and CDR2 LQKENI. J lost 2 bases, V lost 3 bases, and 8 bases had no gene match. CDR3 size: 17 residues. Written as DNA, the CDR3 is TGTGCCAGCTCACCTCTAGGGACTAGCGGTAATCAAGAGACCCAGTACTTC. Translating gives CASSPLGTSGNQETQYF. Looking up the rest from reference TRBV18 and TRBJ2-5 gives the full variable domain: NAGVMQNPRHLVRRRGQEARLRCSPMKGHSHVYWYRQLPEEGLKFMVYLQKENIIDESGMPKERFSAEFPKEGPSILRIQQVVRGDSAAYFCASSPLGTSGNQETQYFGPGTRLLVL.

A few counts support this clone. The chain carries TRBV6-1 and TRBJ2-5; unclear D gene. Germline V lookup: CDR1 MNHNS, CDR2 SASEGT. The V gene lost 0 bases and the J gene lost 9 bases, with 14 bases spanning the gap. This CDR3 spans 14 amino acids. As DNA, the CDR3 is TGTGCCAGCAGTGAAGCGTCTGGGCCGGCGGCCCAGTACTTC. Protein: CASSEASGPAAQYF.

This clone has just a few counts. This chain uses TRBV7-9 with TRBJ2-3, with a possible D match to TRBD1 (6 bases). Trimming stripped 1 base from V and 2 bases from J, with 7 bases between. The germline gives CDR1 SEHNR, CDR2 FQNEAQ (reference sequence). There are 14 residues in the CDR3. CDR3 nucleotide sequence: TGTGCCAGCAGCTTAGGACAGGTCACAGATACGCAGTATTTT. Its translation: CASSLGQVTDTQYF.

The rearrangement joins TRBV4-1 to TRBJ1-5; D may be TRBD1 (6 bases). CDR1 and CDR2 (germline): MGHRA, YSYEKL. The CDR3 totals 15 residues. V lost 4 bases and J 3 bases, leaving 13 bases between the germline ends. CDR3 amino acids: CASSPAGQFNQPQHF. In nucleotides, the CDR3 is TGCGCCAGCAGCCCGGCCGGACAGTTCAATCAGCCCCAGCATTTT.

The chain links TRBV5-5 to TRBJ1-2, with D perhaps matching TRBD1 (5 bases). The CDR3 length is 14 residues. Trimming took off 6 bases at V and 8 bases at J, with 20 bases between the two ends. Germline V gene sequence: CDR1 SGHKS, CDR2 YYEKEE (reference sequence). In DNA form, the CDR3 reads TGTGCCAGCACCCCTTCTTTTAGCCAGGGCGGCTACACCTTC. It yields the protein CASTPSFSQGGYTF. Full variable domain (outside the CDR3, taken from reference TRBV5-5 and TRBJ1-2): DAGVTQSPTHLIKTRGQQVTLRCSPISGHKSVSWYQQVLGQGPQFIFQYYEKEERGRGNFPDRFSARQFPNYSSELNVNALLLGDSALYLCASTPSFSQGGYTFGSGTRLTVV.

The genes are TRBV28 and TRBJ2-3; 7 bases align to TRBD1. The CDR3 sequence is 16 residues long. CDR1 MDHEN and CDR2 SYDVKM come from the germline V gene. V trimming: 4 bases; J trimming: 4 bases; junction bases outside the gene matches: 11. The CDR3 region is CASSWTWDSRADTQYF. In DNA form, the CDR3 reads TGTGCCAGCAGTTGGACGTGGGACAGCAGGGCAGATACGCAGTATTTT.